Listed below are T cell receptor beta chains from one sample, sequenced in a study of identical twins. TCRdb passed the 5' RACE reads through MiXCR, listing each CDR3 protein once. The sample holds around 240,000 distinct CDR3 sequences, 5.5% to 8% seen once. These data were also reused for a study on yellow fever vaccine responses in identical twins.

The sequenced sample was memory (CD45RO+) T cells sorted from blood. Every receptor here comes from a woman aged 18-35 years in good health. Both conserved end residues are part of each CDR3. Fields, in order: J gene, V gene, D gene, CDR3 length, clone size, CDR3 DNA, CDR3 protein. The D gene is left open where the match is weak. Only part of the rows carry a size: once, few, many, or a class if the clone is expanded.

J gene: TRBJ2-3
V gene: TRBV4-1
D gene: -
CDR3 length: 13
clone size: many
CDR3 DNA: TGCGCCAGCAGGCCAGTTAGCACAGATACGCAGTATTTT
CDR3 protein: CASRPVSTDTQYF

J gene: TRBJ1-2
V gene: TRBV19
D gene: -
CDR3 length: 11
clone size: few
CDR3 DNA: TGTGCCAGTAGTACCGAGGGTGGCTACACCTTC
CDR3 protein: CASSTEGGYTF

J gene: TRBJ2-1
V gene: TRBV24-1
D gene: -
CDR3 length: 14
clone size: many
CDR3 DNA: TGTGCCACCAGTGCAGGGGCAGGAAACAATGAGCAGTTCTTC
CDR3 protein: CATSAGAGNNEQFF

J gene: TRBJ2-2
V gene: TRBV24-1
D gene: -
CDR3 length: 16
clone size: many
CDR3 DNA: TGTGCCACCAGTGTATCCGGGACTCCGAACACCGGGGAGCTGTTTTTT
CDR3 protein: CATSVSGTPNTGELFF

J gene: TRBJ1-6
V gene: TRBV7-9
D gene: -
CDR3 length: 12
clone size: many
CDR3 DNA: TGTGCCAGCAGCGAGGGGGATTCACCCCTCCACTTT
CDR3 protein: CASSEGDSPLHF

J gene: TRBJ2-5
V gene: TRBV10-3
D gene: -
CDR3 length: 14
clone size: many
CDR3 DNA: TGTGCCATCAGTGAGTTGTTAGCGGAAGAGACCCAGTACTTC
CDR3 protein: CAISELLAEETQYF

J gene: TRBJ2-1
V gene: TRBV5-6
D gene: -
CDR3 length: 11
clone size: -
CDR3 DNA: TGTGCCAGCACGTGGAGAAATGAGCAGTTCTTC
CDR3 protein: CASTWRNEQFF

J gene: TRBJ2-6
V gene: TRBV13
D gene: TRBD1
CDR3 length: 18
clone size: -
CDR3 DNA: TGTGCCAGCAGCCTTAGCTGGACAGGGGGCAATGGGGCCAACGTCCTGACTTTC
CDR3 protein: CASSLSWTGGNGANVLTF

J gene: TRBJ2-2
V gene: TRBV6-1
D gene: -
CDR3 length: 14
clone size: -
CDR3 DNA: TGTGCCAGCAGTGTTTGGGTTAACACCGGGGAGCTGTTTTTT
CDR3 protein: CASSVWVNTGELFF

J gene: TRBJ2-3
V gene: TRBV6-5
D gene: -
CDR3 length: 15
clone size: -
CDR3 DNA: TGTGCCAGCAGTTCCAAGGTAGAGGGCACAGATACGCAGTATTTT
CDR3 protein: CASSSKVEGTDTQYF

J gene: TRBJ2-5
V gene: TRBV7-7
D gene: TRBD2
CDR3 length: 13
clone size: few
CDR3 DNA: TGTGCCAGCAGCCCTAGCGGGGCAGAGACCCAGTACTTC
CDR3 protein: CASSPSGAETQYF

J gene: TRBJ1-1
V gene: TRBV19
D gene: -
CDR3 length: 17
clone size: few
CDR3 DNA: TGTGCCAGTAGTATGGAGCAGGGAAGGAGAGGAAACACTGAAGCTTTCTTT
CDR3 protein: CASSMEQGRRGNTEAFF

J gene: TRBJ2-7
V gene: TRBV12-3/TRBV12-4
D gene: -
CDR3 length: 14
clone size: -
CDR3 DNA: TGTGCCAGCAGTTGGGGGGGGACAGTCTACGAGCAGTACTTC
CDR3 protein: CASSWGGTVYEQYF

J gene: TRBJ1-2
V gene: TRBV3-1
D gene: -
CDR3 length: 19
clone size: few
CDR3 DNA: TGTGCCAGCAGCCACCTCCGATGGGGGGGATATAATACTAACTATGGCTACACCTTC
CDR3 protein: CASSHLRWGGYNTNYGYTF

J gene: TRBJ1-1
V gene: TRBV5-1
D gene: -
CDR3 length: 15
clone size: many
CDR3 DNA: TGCGCCAGCAGCTTGGCCCCAACGGTGAACACTGAAGCTTTCTTT
CDR3 protein: CASSLAPTVNTEAFF

J gene: TRBJ2-3
V gene: TRBV6-1
D gene: TRBD2
CDR3 length: 15
clone size: many
CDR3 DNA: TGTGCCAGCAAGGGAACTAGCGGGGGGCCAGATACGCAGTATTTT
CDR3 protein: CASKGTSGGPDTQYF

J gene: TRBJ1-4
V gene: TRBV6-5
D gene: TRBD1
CDR3 length: 12
clone size: many
CDR3 DNA: TGTGCCAGCAGGAGACAGGGAGCGGAACTGTTTTTT
CDR3 protein: CASRRQGAELFF

J gene: TRBJ2-5
V gene: TRBV20-1
D gene: -
CDR3 length: 11
clone size: many
CDR3 DNA: TGCAGTGCCAGAAGCCGGGAGACCCAGTACTTC
CDR3 protein: CSARSRETQYF

J gene: TRBJ1-4
V gene: TRBV7-8
D gene: TRBD1
CDR3 length: 13
clone size: -
CDR3 DNA: TGTGCCAGCTCCAGGGGGTCTAATGAAAAACTGTTTTTT
CDR3 protein: CASSRGSNEKLFF

J gene: TRBJ2-2
V gene: TRBV5-6
D gene: TRBD1
CDR3 length: 13
clone size: many
CDR3 DNA: TGTGCCAGCAGTTCAGGGGGCTACGGGGAGCTGTTTTTT
CDR3 protein: CASSSGGYGELFF

J gene: TRBJ2-7
V gene: TRBV28
D gene: -
CDR3 length: 15
clone size: few
CDR3 DNA: TGTGCCAGCAGATACTCCCGGGAGCCATTCTACGAGCAGTACTTC
CDR3 protein: CASRYSREPFYEQYF

J gene: TRBJ1-6
V gene: TRBV3-1
D gene: -
CDR3 length: 11
clone size: -
CDR3 DNA: TGTGCCAGCGGGGGGAATTCACCCCTCCACTTT
CDR3 protein: CASGGNSPLHF

J gene: TRBJ1-2
V gene: TRBV11-2
D gene: -
CDR3 length: 14
clone size: few
CDR3 DNA: TGTGCCAGCAGCTTTCCATTTGGGGGGCCTGGCTACACCTTC
CDR3 protein: CASSFPFGGPGYTF

J gene: TRBJ2-2
V gene: TRBV3-1
D gene: TRBD2
CDR3 length: 15
clone size: few
CDR3 DNA: TGTGCCAGCACCCTACTAGCGGGGGTCACCGGGGAGCTGTTTTTT
CDR3 protein: CASTLLAGVTGELFF

J gene: TRBJ2-2
V gene: TRBV20-1
D gene: -
CDR3 length: 12
clone size: few
CDR3 DNA: TGCAGTGCTAGAGAGCGGTCCGGGGAGCTGTTTTTT
CDR3 protein: CSARERSGELFF

J gene: TRBJ2-7
V gene: TRBV10-3
D gene: TRBD2
CDR3 length: 17
clone size: -
CDR3 DNA: TGTGCCATCAGTGAGGCATACGGGACTAGCGGACCCTACGAGCAGTACTTC
CDR3 protein: CAISEAYGTSGPYEQYF

J gene: TRBJ1-2
V gene: TRBV3-1
D gene: -
CDR3 length: 16
clone size: -
CDR3 DNA: TGTGCCAGCACCCTCGCAACCGGGGGCAGGAGCTATGGCTACACCTTC
CDR3 protein: CASTLATGGRSYGYTF

J gene: TRBJ2-2
V gene: TRBV5-6
D gene: -
CDR3 length: 14
clone size: few
CDR3 DNA: TGTGCCAGCAGCTTGGCCCTAGCTGGCGGGGAGCTGTTTTTT
CDR3 protein: CASSLALAGGELFF

J gene: TRBJ2-4
V gene: TRBV11-2
D gene: -
CDR3 length: 18
clone size: -
CDR3 DNA: TGTGCCAGCAGCCCTGTCTGGAGCGAGCGGATAGCCAAAAACATTCAGTACTTC
CDR3 protein: CASSPVWSERIAKNIQYF

J gene: TRBJ2-3
V gene: TRBV6-5
D gene: -
CDR3 length: 14
clone size: -
CDR3 DNA: TGTGCCAGCAGTTACTCGACGGGTATAGATACGCAGTATTTT
CDR3 protein: CASSYSTGIDTQYF

J gene: TRBJ2-3
V gene: TRBV27
D gene: -
CDR3 length: 13
clone size: many
CDR3 DNA: TGTGCCAGCAGGAGGGACAGCACAGATACGCAGTATTTT
CDR3 protein: CASRRDSTDTQYF

J gene: TRBJ1-3
V gene: TRBV5-1
D gene: -
CDR3 length: 17
clone size: many
CDR3 DNA: TGCGCCAGCAGCTACACCCAACAGGGAAACTCTGGAAACACCATATATTTT
CDR3 protein: CASSYTQQGNSGNTIYF

J gene: TRBJ1-5
V gene: TRBV25-1
D gene: TRBD1
CDR3 length: 15
clone size: many
CDR3 DNA: TGTGCCAGCAGTGAGGGACAGGAAGGCAATCAGCCCCAGCATTTT
CDR3 protein: CASSEGQEGNQPQHF

J gene: TRBJ2-1
V gene: TRBV6-1
D gene: TRBD1
CDR3 length: 16
clone size: -
CDR3 DNA: TGTGCCAGCAGTAGTTTAAGTGGACAGGGAATTCGCGAGCAGTTCTTC
CDR3 protein: CASSSLSGQGIREQFF

J gene: TRBJ2-5
V gene: TRBV12-3/TRBV12-4
D gene: TRBD2
CDR3 length: 14
clone size: -
CDR3 DNA: TGTGCCAGCACCTCCGCGGGGGGCTCGGAGACCCAGTACTTC
CDR3 protein: CASTSAGGSETQYF

J gene: TRBJ1-5
V gene: TRBV5-1
D gene: -
CDR3 length: 13
clone size: many
CDR3 DNA: TGCGCCAGCAGTACAGAGTCCAATCAGCCCCAGCATTTT
CDR3 protein: CASSTESNQPQHF

J gene: TRBJ1-1
V gene: TRBV29-1
D gene: -
CDR3 length: 10
clone size: many
CDR3 DNA: TGCAGCGTTTGGGGGATTGAAGCTTTCTTT
CDR3 protein: CSVWGIEAFF

J gene: TRBJ2-1
V gene: TRBV20-1
D gene: TRBD2
CDR3 length: 19
clone size: few
CDR3 DNA: TGCAGTGCTAGGGTGCGGGGATTAGCGGGGGTCAACTCCTACAATGAGCAGTTCTTC
CDR3 protein: CSARVRGLAGVNSYNEQFF

J gene: TRBJ1-1
V gene: TRBV28
D gene: -
CDR3 length: 14
clone size: few
CDR3 DNA: TGTGCCAGCAGTCGGCCACTTTTGAACACTGAAGCTTTCTTT
CDR3 protein: CASSRPLLNTEAFF

J gene: TRBJ2-5
V gene: TRBV18
D gene: TRBD1
CDR3 length: 16
clone size: -
CDR3 DNA: TGTGCCAGCTCACCAGTCCAGGGGGCATTCCAAGAGACCCAGTACTTC
CDR3 protein: CASSPVQGAFQETQYF

J gene: TRBJ2-3
V gene: TRBV20-1
D gene: -
CDR3 length: 12
clone size: few
CDR3 DNA: TGCAGTGCTAGGGCCCTGGCAGATACGCAGTATTTT
CDR3 protein: CSARALADTQYF

J gene: TRBJ2-1
V gene: TRBV27
D gene: TRBD2
CDR3 length: 15
clone size: -
CDR3 DNA: TGTGCCAGCAGGCTGGGACTAGCGGGGGGAAATGAGCAGTTCTTC
CDR3 protein: CASRLGLAGGNEQFF

J gene: TRBJ1-4
V gene: TRBV2
D gene: TRBD1
CDR3 length: 11
clone size: -
CDR3 DNA: TGTGCCAGCAGTGAAGGACAGGGAATCCGTTTT
CDR3 protein: CASSEGQGIRF

J gene: TRBJ2-1
V gene: TRBV12-3/TRBV12-4
D gene: -
CDR3 length: 14
clone size: many
CDR3 DNA: TGTGCCAGCACGCCCCGATCCTTATCCGATGAGCAGTTCTTC
CDR3 protein: CASTPRSLSDEQFF

J gene: TRBJ2-3
V gene: TRBV10-3
D gene: -
CDR3 length: 14
clone size: many
CDR3 DNA: TGTGCCATCAGTGACCCGGTCCCCACAGATACGCAGTATTTT
CDR3 protein: CAISDPVPTDTQYF

J gene: TRBJ1-5
V gene: TRBV2
D gene: TRBD1
CDR3 length: 15
clone size: few
CDR3 DNA: TGTGCCAGCCTCCCAAAGGGACAGGGATGGCAGCCCCAGCATTTT
CDR3 protein: CASLPKGQGWQPQHF

J gene: TRBJ2-1
V gene: TRBV18
D gene: TRBD2
CDR3 length: 15
clone size: -
CDR3 DNA: TGTGCCAGCTCACCCCCCGCCCGTGAAGCGGGAGTTCTGTTCTTC
CDR3 protein: CASSPPAREAGVLFF

J gene: TRBJ1-1
V gene: TRBV3-1
D gene: -
CDR3 length: 16
clone size: many
CDR3 DNA: TGTGCCAGCAGCCAAGCCTCCGGGACAAAGAACACTGAAGCTTTCTTT
CDR3 protein: CASSQASGTKNTEAFF

J gene: TRBJ2-2
V gene: TRBV6-2/TRBV6-3
D gene: TRBD2
CDR3 length: 17
clone size: -
CDR3 DNA: TGTGCCACCACGGCTAGCGGGAGGGGCTTCAACACCGGGGAGCTGTTTTTT
CDR3 protein: CATTASGRGFNTGELFF

J gene: TRBJ2-1
V gene: TRBV12-3/TRBV12-4
D gene: TRBD2
CDR3 length: 18
clone size: -
CDR3 DNA: TGTGCCAGCAGGGGGGGACTAGCGGAGCAGGCATCCTACAATGAGCAGTTCTTC
CDR3 protein: CASRGGLAEQASYNEQFF

J gene: TRBJ2-5
V gene: TRBV28
D gene: TRBD2
CDR3 length: 18
clone size: few
CDR3 DNA: TGTGCCAGCAGTTTGCGGGCTAGCGGGGGGAGTTCAAGAGAGACCCAGTACTTC
CDR3 protein: CASSLRASGGSSRETQYF

J gene: TRBJ2-7
V gene: TRBV20-1
D gene: -
CDR3 length: 13
clone size: -
CDR3 DNA: TGCAGTGCTAGAGGAAGGGGGAATTACGAGCAGTACTTC
CDR3 protein: CSARGRGNYEQYF